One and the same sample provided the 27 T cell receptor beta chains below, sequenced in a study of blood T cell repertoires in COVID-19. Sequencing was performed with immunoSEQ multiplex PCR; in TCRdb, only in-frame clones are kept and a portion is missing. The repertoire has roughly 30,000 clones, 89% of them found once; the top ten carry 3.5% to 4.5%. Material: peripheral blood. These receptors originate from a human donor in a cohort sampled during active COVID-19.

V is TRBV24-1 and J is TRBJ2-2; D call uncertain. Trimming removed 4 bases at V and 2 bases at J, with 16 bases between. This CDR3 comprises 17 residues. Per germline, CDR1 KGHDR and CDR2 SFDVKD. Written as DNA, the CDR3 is TGTGCCACCAGTGACTTCGGTTTTGGGCCCAACACCGGGGAGCTGTTTTTT. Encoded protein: CATSDFGFGPNTGELFF.

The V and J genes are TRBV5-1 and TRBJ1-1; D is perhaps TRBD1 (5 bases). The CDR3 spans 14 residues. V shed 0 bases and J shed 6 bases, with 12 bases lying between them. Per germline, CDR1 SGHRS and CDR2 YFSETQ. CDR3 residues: CASSLVGAQAEAFF. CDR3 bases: TGCGCCAGCAGCTTGGTAGGGGCGCAAGCTGAAGCTTTCTTT.

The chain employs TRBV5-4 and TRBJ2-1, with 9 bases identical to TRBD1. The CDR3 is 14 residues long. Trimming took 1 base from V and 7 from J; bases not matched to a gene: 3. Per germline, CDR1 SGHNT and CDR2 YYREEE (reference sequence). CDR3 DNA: TGTGCCAGCAGCTTGTGGGACAGGGTGAATGAGCAGTTCTTC. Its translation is CASSLWDRVNEQFF.

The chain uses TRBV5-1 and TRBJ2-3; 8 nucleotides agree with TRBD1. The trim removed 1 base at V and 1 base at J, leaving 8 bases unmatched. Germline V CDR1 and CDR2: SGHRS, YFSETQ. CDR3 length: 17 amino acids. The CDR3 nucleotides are TGCGCCAGCAGCTTGAGGCCCAGGGGGCCGGGCACAGATACGCAGTATTTT. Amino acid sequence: CASSLRPRGPGTDTQYF. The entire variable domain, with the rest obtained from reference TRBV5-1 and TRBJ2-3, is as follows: KAGVTQTPRYLIKTRGQQVTLSCSPISGHRSVSWYQQTPGQGLQFLFEYFSETQRNKGNFPGRFSGRQFSNSRSEMNVSTLELGDSALYLCASSLRPRGPGTDTQYFGPGTRLTVL.

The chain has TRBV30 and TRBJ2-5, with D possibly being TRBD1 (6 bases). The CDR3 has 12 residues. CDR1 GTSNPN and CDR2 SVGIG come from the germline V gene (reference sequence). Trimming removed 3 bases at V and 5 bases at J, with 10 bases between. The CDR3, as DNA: TGTGCCTGGAGAGCAGGGGTGGAGACCCAGTACTTC. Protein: CAWRAGVETQYF.

Here the CDR3 reads CASSFSGTSNQPQHF. CDR3 coding DNA: TGTGCCAGCAGTTTCTCCGGGACAAGCAATCAGCCCCAGCATTTT. The chain combines TRBV28 with TRBJ1-5, with a possible D match to TRBD1 (6 bases). CDR1 MDHEN and CDR2 SYDVKM come from the germline V gene. The CDR3 loop spans 15 amino acids. V was cut by 3 bases and J by 1 base, with 10 bases left in between. The variable domain in full, completed from reference TRBV28 and TRBJ1-5, reads DVKVTQSSRYLVKRTGEKVFLECVQDMDHENMFWYRQDPGLGLRLIYFSYDVKMKEKGDIPEGYSVSREKKERFSLILESASTNQTSMYLCASSFSGTSNQPQHFGDGTRLSIL.

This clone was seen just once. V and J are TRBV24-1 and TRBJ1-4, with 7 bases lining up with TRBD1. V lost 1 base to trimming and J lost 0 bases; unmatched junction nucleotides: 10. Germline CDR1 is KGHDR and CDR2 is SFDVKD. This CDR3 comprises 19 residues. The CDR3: CATSDFPRQGTTTNEKLFF. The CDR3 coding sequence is TGTGCCACCAGTGATTTCCCGCGACAGGGCACCACAACTAATGAAAAACTGTTTTTT.

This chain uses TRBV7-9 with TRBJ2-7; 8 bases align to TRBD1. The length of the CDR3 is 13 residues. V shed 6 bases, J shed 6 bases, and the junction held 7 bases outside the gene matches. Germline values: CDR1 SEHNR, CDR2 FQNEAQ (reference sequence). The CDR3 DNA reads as TGTGCCAGCAGACGACAGGGGCCCGGCGAGCAGTACTTC. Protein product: CASRRQGPGEQYF.

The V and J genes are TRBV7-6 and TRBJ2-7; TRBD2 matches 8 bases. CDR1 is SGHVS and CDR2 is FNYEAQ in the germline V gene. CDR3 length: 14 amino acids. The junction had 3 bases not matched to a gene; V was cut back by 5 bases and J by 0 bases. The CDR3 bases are TGTGCCAGCAGCAATAGCGGGAACTCCTACGAGCAGTACTTC. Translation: CASSNSGNSYEQYF.

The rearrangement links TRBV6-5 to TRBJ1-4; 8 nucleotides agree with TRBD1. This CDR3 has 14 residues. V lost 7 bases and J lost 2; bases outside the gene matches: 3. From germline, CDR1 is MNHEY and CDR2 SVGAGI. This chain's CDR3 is CASKWTGTNEKLFF. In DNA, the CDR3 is TGTGCCAGCAAGTGGACAGGGACTAATGAAAAACTGTTTTTT.

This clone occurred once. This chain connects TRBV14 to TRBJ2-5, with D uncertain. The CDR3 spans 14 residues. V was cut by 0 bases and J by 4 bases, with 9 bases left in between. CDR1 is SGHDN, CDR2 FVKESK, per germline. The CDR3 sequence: CASSQDSPLETQYF. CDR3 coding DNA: TGTGCCAGCAGCCAAGACTCCCCACTAGAGACCCAGTACTTC.

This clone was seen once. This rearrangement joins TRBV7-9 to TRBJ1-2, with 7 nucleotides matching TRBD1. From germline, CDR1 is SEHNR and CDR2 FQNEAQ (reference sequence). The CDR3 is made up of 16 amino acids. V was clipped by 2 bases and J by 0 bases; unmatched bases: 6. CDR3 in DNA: TGTGCCAGCAGCTTACAGGGCAGGGGGACTAACTATGGCTACACCTTC. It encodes CASSLQGRGTNYGYTF. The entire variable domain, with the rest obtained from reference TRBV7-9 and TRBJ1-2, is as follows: DTGVSQNPRHKITKRGQNVTFRCDPISEHNRLYWYRQTLGQGPEFLTYFQNEAQLEKSRLLSDRFSAERPKGSFSTLEIQRTEQGDSAMYLCASSLQGRGTNYGYTFGSGTRLTVV.

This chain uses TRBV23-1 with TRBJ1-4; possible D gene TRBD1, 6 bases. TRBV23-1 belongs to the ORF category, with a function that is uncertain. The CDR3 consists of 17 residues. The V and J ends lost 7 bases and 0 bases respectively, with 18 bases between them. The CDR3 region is CASIGNRDPATNEKLFF. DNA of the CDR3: TGCGCCAGCATCGGAAACAGGGACCCGGCAACTAATGAAAAACTGTTTTTT.

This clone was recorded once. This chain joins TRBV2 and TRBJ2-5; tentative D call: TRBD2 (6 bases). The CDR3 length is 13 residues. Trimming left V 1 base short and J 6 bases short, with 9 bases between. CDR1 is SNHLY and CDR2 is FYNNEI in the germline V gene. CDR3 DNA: TGTGCCAGCAGTGAAGGACTAGTACAGACCCAGTACTTC. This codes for CASSEGLVQTQYF.

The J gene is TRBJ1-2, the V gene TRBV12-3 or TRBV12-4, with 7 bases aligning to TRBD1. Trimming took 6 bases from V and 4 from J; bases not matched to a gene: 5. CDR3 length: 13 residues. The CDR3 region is CASRGTGAYGYTF. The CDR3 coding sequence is TGTGCCAGCAGGGGAACAGGGGCCTATGGCTACACCTTC.

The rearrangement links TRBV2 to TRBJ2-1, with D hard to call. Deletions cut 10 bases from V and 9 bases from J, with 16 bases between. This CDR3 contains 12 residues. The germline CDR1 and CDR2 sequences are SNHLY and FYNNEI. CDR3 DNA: TGTGCCACCCAGCTCCTTTCGGGTGAGCAGTTCTTC. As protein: CATQLLSGEQFF.

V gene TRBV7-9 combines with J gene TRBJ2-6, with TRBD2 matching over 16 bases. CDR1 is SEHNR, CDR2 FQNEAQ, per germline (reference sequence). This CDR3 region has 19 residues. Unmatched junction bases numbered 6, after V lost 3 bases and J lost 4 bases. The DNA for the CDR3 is TGTGCCAGCAGCTTCGCCGGGACTAGCGGGGGGGCGGGGGCCAACGTCCTGACTTTC. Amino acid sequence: CASSFAGTSGGAGANVLTF.

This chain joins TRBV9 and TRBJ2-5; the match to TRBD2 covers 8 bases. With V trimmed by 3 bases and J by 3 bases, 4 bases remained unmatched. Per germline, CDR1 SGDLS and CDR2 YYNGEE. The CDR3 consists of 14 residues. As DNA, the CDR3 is TGTGCCAGCAGCGAACGGGGGGGTAAAGAGACCCAGTACTTC. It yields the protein CASSERGGKETQYF. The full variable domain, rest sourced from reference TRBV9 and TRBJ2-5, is DSGVTQTPKHLITATGQRVTLRCSPRSGDLSVYWYQQSLDQGLQFLIQYYNGEERAKGNILERFSAQQFPDLHSELNLSSLELGDSALYFCASSERGGKETQYFGPGTRLLVL.

The CDR3 sequence is CSASGDGNQPQHF. The DNA for the CDR3 is TGCAGCGCTTCCGGGGATGGCAATCAGCCCCAGCATTTT. This rearrangement joins TRBV29-1 to TRBJ1-5; unclear D gene. V lost 7 bases and J 2 bases, leaving 12 bases between the germline ends. CDR3 length: 13 residues. Germline CDR1 reads SQVTM; CDR2 reads ANQGSEA.

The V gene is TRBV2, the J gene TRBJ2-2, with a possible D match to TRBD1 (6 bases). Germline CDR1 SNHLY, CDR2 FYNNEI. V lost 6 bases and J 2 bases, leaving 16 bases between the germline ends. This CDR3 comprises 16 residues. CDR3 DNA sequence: TGTGCCAGCAGGGTCTCCGGACAGATCAACACCGGGGAGCTGTTTTTT. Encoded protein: CASRVSGQINTGELFF.

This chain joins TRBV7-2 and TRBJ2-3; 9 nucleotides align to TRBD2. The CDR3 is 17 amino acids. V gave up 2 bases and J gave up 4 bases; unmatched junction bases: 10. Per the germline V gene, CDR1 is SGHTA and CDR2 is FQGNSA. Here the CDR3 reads CASSLLGRGGPADTQYF. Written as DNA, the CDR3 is TGTGCCAGCAGCTTACTAGGGCGGGGGGGCCCAGCAGATACGCAGTATTTT.

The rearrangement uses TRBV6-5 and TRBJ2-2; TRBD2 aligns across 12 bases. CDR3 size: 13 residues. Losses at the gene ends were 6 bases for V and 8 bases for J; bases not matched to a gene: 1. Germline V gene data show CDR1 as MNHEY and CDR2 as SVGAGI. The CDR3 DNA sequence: TGTGCCAGCAGGACTAGCGGGGGTGGGGAGCTGTTTTTT. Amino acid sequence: CASRTSGGGELFF.

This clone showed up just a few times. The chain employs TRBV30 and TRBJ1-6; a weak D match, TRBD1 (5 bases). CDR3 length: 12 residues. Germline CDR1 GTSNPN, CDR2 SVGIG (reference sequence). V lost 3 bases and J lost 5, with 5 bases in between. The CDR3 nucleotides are TGTGCCTGGAGCAGGGATAATTCACCCCTCCACTTT. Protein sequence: CAWSRDNSPLHF.

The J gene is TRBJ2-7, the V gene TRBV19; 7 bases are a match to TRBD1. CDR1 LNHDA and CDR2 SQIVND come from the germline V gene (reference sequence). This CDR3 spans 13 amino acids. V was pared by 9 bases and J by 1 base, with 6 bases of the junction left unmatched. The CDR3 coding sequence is TGTGCCAGCGGTAACAGGGGTTCCTACGAGCAGTACTTC. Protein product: CASGNRGSYEQYF. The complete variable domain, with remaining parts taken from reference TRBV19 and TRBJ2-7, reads DGGITQSPKYLFRKEGQNVTLSCEQNLNHDAMYWYRQDPGQGLRLIYYSQIVNDFQKGDIAEGYSVSREKKESFPLTVTSAQKNPTAFYLCASGNRGSYEQYFGPGTRLTVT.

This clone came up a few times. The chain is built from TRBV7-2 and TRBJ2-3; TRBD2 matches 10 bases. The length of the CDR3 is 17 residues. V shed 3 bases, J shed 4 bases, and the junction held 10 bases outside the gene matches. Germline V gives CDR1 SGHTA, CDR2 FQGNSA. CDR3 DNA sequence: TGTGCCAGCAGCTTCCTATCTAGCGGGGGAAGGTCAGATACGCAGTATTTT. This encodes CASSFLSSGGRSDTQYF.

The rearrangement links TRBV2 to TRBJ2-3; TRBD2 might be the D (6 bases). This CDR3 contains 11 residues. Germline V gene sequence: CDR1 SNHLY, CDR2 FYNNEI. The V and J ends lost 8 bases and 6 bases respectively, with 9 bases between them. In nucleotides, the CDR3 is TGTGCCAGCGGAGGGCAGGATACGCAGTATTTT. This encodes CASGGQDTQYF.

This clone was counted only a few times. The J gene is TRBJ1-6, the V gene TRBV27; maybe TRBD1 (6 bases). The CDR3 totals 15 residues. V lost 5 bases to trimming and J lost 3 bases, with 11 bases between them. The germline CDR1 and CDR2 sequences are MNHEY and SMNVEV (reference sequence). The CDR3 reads CASSPQGIYNSPLHF. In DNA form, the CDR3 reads TGTGCCAGCAGTCCCCAGGGGATCTATAATTCACCCCTCCACTTT.